These 10 T cell receptor beta chains were sequenced from one sample in a study of T cells in Graves' hyperthyroidism and ophthalmopathy. The source material, RNA transcripts, was used to amplify TCR beta CDR3 regions. First-round RT-PCR of the TCR CDR3 relied on the HTBI primer set. TCRdb independently ran MiXCR on the multiplex PCR reads; one entry per CDR3 protein. The sample records hundreds of thousands of distinct CDR3 sequences, about 15% being singletons. The sample comprised blood. Source of these receptors: a woman between 25 and 40 years old with Graves' hyperthyroidism.

The sample holds many counts of this clonotype. J is TRBJ2-4 and V is TRBV12-3 or TRBV12-4; D possibly corresponds to TRBD2 (6 bases). This CDR3 spans 15 amino acids. Trimming stripped 6 bases from V and 3 bases from J, with 15 bases between. The CDR3 DNA sequence: TGTGCCAGCAGGACGGGAGAGGAGGACAAAAACATTCAGTACTTC. It is translated as CASRTGEEDKNIQYF.

CDR3 residues: CASSGRGGTEAFF. Written as DNA, the CDR3 is TGTGCCAGCAGCGGGAGAGGGGGCACTGAAGCTTTCTTT. The V and J genes are TRBV6-1 and TRBJ1-1; D might be TRBD1 (6 bases). V was pared by 6 bases and J by 4 bases, with 12 bases between. The CDR3 runs to 13 residues. Germline V gives CDR1 MNHNS, CDR2 SASEGT.

This clonotype showed up many times. V and J are TRBV12-3 or TRBV12-4 and TRBJ2-3; 7 nucleotides agree with TRBD1. V lost 6 bases to trimming and J lost 0 bases; unmatched junction nucleotides: 9. The CDR3 has 16 amino acids. Here the CDR3 DNA reads TGTGCCAGCAGCCGCGATGGACAGGCTAGCACAGATACGCAGTATTTT. This sequence encodes CASSRDGQASTDTQYF.

This clonotype was observed a handful of times. The rearrangement joins TRBV6-2 or TRBV6-3 to TRBJ1-6; D is undetermined. Germline CDR1 and CDR2: MNHEY and SVGEGT. Trimming left V 0 bases short and J 10 bases short, with 7 bases between. The CDR3 extends over 13 amino acids. The CDR3 DNA is TGTGCCAGCAGTTACTCGAGCGGATCACCCCTCCACTTT. Residues: CASSYSSGSPLHF.

Many counts were recorded for this clonotype. This chain uses TRBV28 with TRBJ1-1, with D uncertain. The CDR3 spans 15 residues. CDR1 and CDR2 from the germline V gene are MDHEN and SYDVKM. Trimming cost V 5 bases and J 5 bases, with 18 bases left between them. DNA for the CDR3: TGTGCCAGCAGTCCCTCCAGAGGGATGTCGACTGAAGCTTTCTTT. The encoded protein is CASSPSRGMSTEAFF. The full variable domain, with the rest looked up from reference TRBV28 and TRBJ1-1, is DVKVTQSSRYLVKRTGEKVFLECVQDMDHENMFWYRQDPGLGLRLIYFSYDVKMKEKGDIPEGYSVSREKKERFSLILESASTNQTSMYLCASSPSRGMSTEAFFGQGTRLTVV.

The chain carries TRBV7-9 and TRBJ1-1; D unresolved. Looked up from germline, CDR1 is SEHNR and CDR2 is FQNEAQ (reference sequence). This CDR3 comprises 15 residues. Between the trimmed V and J ends, which lost 2 bases and 1 base, there was a span of 11 bases. The CDR3 here is CASSLFLQKNTEAFF. CDR3 DNA: TGTGCCAGCAGCTTATTTTTACAGAAGAACACTGAAGCTTTCTTT.

This chain links TRBV28 with TRBJ1-5; weak D call: TRBD1 (6 bases). The CDR3 is 16 amino acids. Germline values: CDR1 MDHEN, CDR2 SYDVKM. The V end lost 7 bases, the J end lost 7 bases, and 23 bases lay between the germline ends. CDR3 region: CASNPSRQGLRQPQHF. In DNA form, the CDR3 reads TGTGCCAGCAACCCTTCCCGGCAGGGGTTAAGGCAGCCCCAGCATTTT. Together with reference TRBV28 and TRBJ1-5, the CDR3 gives the full variable domain: DVKVTQSSRYLVKRTGEKVFLECVQDMDHENMFWYRQDPGLGLRLIYFSYDVKMKEKGDIPEGYSVSREKKERFSLILESASTNQTSMYLCASNPSRQGLRQPQHFGDGTRLSIL.

A few counts support this clonotype. V is TRBV30 and J is TRBJ1-1; possible D gene TRBD1, 6 bases. CDR1 is GTSNPN, CDR2 SVGIG, per germline (reference sequence). The germline V and J ends were trimmed by 5 bases and 4 bases, with 11 bases remaining between them. The CDR3 covers 12 residues. In DNA form, the CDR3 reads TGTGCCTGGGTAGGGGGGGTCACTGAAGCTTTCTTT. This sequence encodes CAWVGGVTEAFF.

In its sample, this clonotype was seen many times. Written as DNA, the CDR3 is TGTGCCAGCAGTGTCGCTACTGGCTACACCTTC. Residues: CASSVATGYTF. This chain links TRBV2 with TRBJ1-2, with no clear D. V was cut by 4 bases and J by 7 bases, with 7 bases left in between. CDR1 and CDR2 from the germline V gene are SNHLY and FYNNEI. The CDR3 has 11 amino acids.

This clonotype was observed a handful of times. This chain links TRBV7-2 with TRBJ2-7; 9 bases agree with TRBD1. CDR3 length: 15 amino acids. V dropped 5 bases and J dropped 4; count of bases not matched to a gene: 9. Germline V gene sequence: CDR1 SGHTA, CDR2 FQGNSA. The CDR3 is CASSLEGQGSYEQYF. CDR3 bases: TGTGCCAGCAGCCTAGAGGGACAGGGAAGTTACGAGCAGTACTTC.